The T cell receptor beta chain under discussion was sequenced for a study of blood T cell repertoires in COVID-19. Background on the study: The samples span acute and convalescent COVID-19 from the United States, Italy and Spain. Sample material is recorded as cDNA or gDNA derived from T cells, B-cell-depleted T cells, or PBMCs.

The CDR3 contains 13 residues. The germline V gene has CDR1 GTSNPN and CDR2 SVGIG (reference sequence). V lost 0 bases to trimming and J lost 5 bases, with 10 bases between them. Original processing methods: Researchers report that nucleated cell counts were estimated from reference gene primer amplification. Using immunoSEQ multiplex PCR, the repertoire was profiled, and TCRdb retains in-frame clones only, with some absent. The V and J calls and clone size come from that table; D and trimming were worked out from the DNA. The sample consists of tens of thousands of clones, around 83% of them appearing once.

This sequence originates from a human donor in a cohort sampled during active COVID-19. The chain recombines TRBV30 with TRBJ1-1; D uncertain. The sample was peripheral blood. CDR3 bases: TGTGCCTGGAGTGTAAGCCCTGTGACTGAAGCTTTCTTT. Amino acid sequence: CAWSVSPVTEAFF.